The T cell receptor (beta chain) described here comes from a study of beta chain features in type 1 diabetes. This CDR3 contains 13 residues. Germline-derived CDR1 and CDR2 are SGHRS and YFSETQ. The V gene lost 5 bases and the J gene lost 5 bases, with 13 bases spanning the gap. Reverse transcribing all isolated RNA meant expressed TCRB transcripts were sequenced. Only in-frame clones appear in the TCRdb table, and some are missing; sequencing was by immunoSEQ multiplex PCR. Of about 900,000 clones detected, roughly a sixth appear once; the ten largest clones hold around 0.02%. This clone has more than one count but fewer than ten. Only one heparinised blood draw was taken per donor, and its volume averaged about 120 mL. All of the sorted populations showed purity greater than 95%.

This TCR derives from a woman between 18 and 29 years old in good health. The chain joins TRBV5-1 to TRBJ2-5; possibly TRBD2 for D (6 bases). The sequenced sample consisted of naive CD4+ T cells from blood. This CDR3 is CASSGGPSETQYF. The CDR3, as DNA: TGCGCCAGCAGTGGAGGGCCGTCCGAGACCCAGTACTTC.